The rows below give T cell receptor beta chains drawn from one sample of a study of beta chain features in type 1 diabetes. TCRdb keeps only in-frame clones here, not all; method: immunoSEQ multiplex PCR. The sample holds roughly 450,000 clones; roughly an eighth are singletons and the top ten take 0.045% to 0.06%. The sample was naive CD4+ T cells from blood. The receptors shown here come from a woman under 30 in good health. CDR3s include the opening cysteine and the closing phenylalanine or tryptophan. A D gene is named only where the DNA matches it firmly. The listing skips clone size in some rows; elsewhere it reads once, few, many or a size class.

CDR3nt	CDR3aa	d_gene	abundance	v_gene	j_gene
TGTGCTAGCAGCTTACCCGGGACTAGCGGGATGGAGACCCAGTACTTC	CASSLPGTSGMETQYF	TRBD2	few	TRBV7-7	TRBJ2-5
TGTGCCAGCAGACTCAGGGTCCCTAATTCACCCCTCCACTTT	CASRLRVPNSPLHF	NA	few	TRBV28	TRBJ1-6
TGCAGCGTTGTAGGGTGGGTCGCTGAAGCTTTCTTT	CSVVGWVAEAFF	NA	NA	TRBV29-1	TRBJ1-1
TGTGCCAGCAGTCCGATCCAGAACCTTTCACCCCTCCACTTT	CASSPIQNLSPLHF	NA	NA	TRBV2	TRBJ1-6
TGTGCCAGCAGTTCCACGGGTACGGGCGAGACCCAGTACTTC	CASSSTGTGETQYF	NA	NA	TRBV7-3	TRBJ2-5
TGTGCCAGCAGCCCCCGGGGCACAGATACGCAGTATTTT	CASSPRGTDTQYF	NA	few	TRBV7-3	TRBJ2-3
TGTGCCAGCAGTGGAAGGACCCGACATGGCGGCTACACCTTC	CASSGRTRHGGYTF	NA	NA	TRBV6-5	TRBJ1-2
TGCGCCAGCAGCTTATATGGGACAAACAATGAGCAGTTCTTC	CASSLYGTNNEQFF	NA	few	TRBV5-1	TRBJ2-1
TGTGCCAGCAGCTTAGATCTATCAGGAGATACGCAGTATTTT	CASSLDLSGDTQYF	NA	NA	TRBV7-2	TRBJ2-3
TGCGCCAGCAGCCAAGGAGATTTTGGCGGAACCTCCTACAATGAGCAGTTCTTC	CASSQGDFGGTSYNEQFF	NA	few	TRBV4-1	TRBJ2-1
TGTGCCAGCAGCAATCTCCGTTATTTAGCGGGAGACTCCTACGAGCAGTACTTC	CASSNLRYLAGDSYEQYF	NA	NA	TRBV21-1	TRBJ2-7
TGTGCCTGGAGTTACGTTGTGTTGGGAACCCGATTC	CAWSYVVLGTRF	NA	few	TRBV30	TRBJ1-2
TGTGCCTGGAGTGTTAAGGGGAGTGAAAAACTGTTTTTT	CAWSVKGSEKLFF	NA	few	TRBV30	TRBJ1-4
TGTGCCAGCAGTTACACCTATCTCGCTCCAACCTACGAGCAGTACTTC	CASSYTYLAPTYEQYF	NA	NA	TRBV6-5	TRBJ2-7
TGCAGCGCGAAGGGACAGATCAATGCAACTAATGAAAAACTGTTTTTT	CSAKGQINATNEKLFF	TRBD1	NA	TRBV29-1	TRBJ1-4
TGCAGTGTTGTGTCTGACAATGAGCAGTTCTTC	CSVVSDNEQFF	NA	few	TRBV20-1	TRBJ2-1
TGTGCCAGCAGCTTAGCGCGGGCAGAAGTCGGCGAGCAGTTCTTC	CASSLARAEVGEQFF	NA	few	TRBV7-9	TRBJ2-1
TGTGCCAGCAGCGGAGAGGGGAATGAAAAACTGTTTTTT	CASSGEGNEKLFF	NA	few	TRBV7-9	TRBJ1-4
TGTGCCAGCAGCCCCGTTGCGCGGGGGGGCATCGGGGAGCTGTTTTTT	CASSPVARGGIGELFF	TRBD2	few	TRBV14	TRBJ2-2
TGCGCCAGCAGCACTGATGCCAATCAGCCCCAGCATTTT	CASSTDANQPQHF	NA	NA	TRBV5-1	TRBJ1-5
TGTGCCAGCAGCTTAGCAGCAGGGTGGGAGACCCAGTACTTC	CASSLAAGWETQYF	NA	NA	TRBV7-2	TRBJ2-5
TGTGCCAGCAGTTTGGGACAGCAACAAGAGACCCAGTACTTC	CASSLGQQQETQYF	TRBD1	few	TRBV28	TRBJ2-5
TGTGCCAGCAGCCACGACGGACTAGCGGGGTATTTCAATGAGCAGTTCTTC	CASSHDGLAGYFNEQFF	TRBD2	few	TRBV14	TRBJ2-1
TGCGCCAGCAGCTCACGTCGTGCCTTGAACACTGAAGCTTTCTTT	CASSSRRALNTEAFF	NA	NA	TRBV4-1	TRBJ1-1
TGTGCCTGGAGTGTACCGGTTAGCAATCAGCCCCAGCATTTT	CAWSVPVSNQPQHF	NA	few	TRBV30	TRBJ1-5
TGTGCCAGCAGCGCCCGGGATTTCCGGGCGGGGGATACGCAGTATTTT	CASSARDFRAGDTQYF	NA	NA	TRBV9	TRBJ2-3
TGTGCCAGCTCACCAGCGGGGAGCTCCTACAATGAGCAGTTCTTC	CASSPAGSSYNEQFF	NA	NA	TRBV18	TRBJ2-1
TGTGCCAGCAGTAACTACGGGGGCGAGACCCAGTACTTC	CASSNYGGETQYF	NA	NA	TRBV2	TRBJ2-5
TGTGCCCGCAGTCGACGGGGACGAGATGGCTACACCTTC	CARSRRGRDGYTF	NA	few	TRBV25-1	TRBJ1-2
TGTGCCAGCAGCGTGGACTCAGGGCCCCATTCACCCCTCCACTTT	CASSVDSGPHSPLHF	NA	NA	TRBV9	TRBJ1-6
TGCGCCAGCAATCTCCCGGGGCACGATACGCAGTATTTT	CASNLPGHDTQYF	NA	few	TRBV5-1	TRBJ2-3